This is a list of T cell receptor beta chains from one sample in a study of cytomegalovirus exposure and HLA in healthy donors. The repertoire was sequenced with immunoSEQ multiplex PCR; TCRdb's copy has only in-frame clones and lacks some. The sample consists of under 150,000 clones, roughly 80% of them appearing once. Input material: PBMCs. These receptors were taken from a boy aged 10-17 years in good health and CMV-seronegative. The CDR3 runs from the conserved cysteine through the conserved F or W. A D gene is named only where the DNA matches it firmly. The listing skips clone size in some rows; elsewhere it reads once, few, many or a size class.

size	D	V	length	J	CDR3
NA	TRBD1	TRBV19	17	TRBJ2-7	CASSIPASGTGGYEQYF
NA	TRBD1	TRBV7-9	17	TRBJ2-7	CSSSLGGTGGSAYEQYF
few	TRBD1	TRBV30	13	TRBJ1-1	CAWSGQGGTEAFF
NA	NA	TRBV7-8	16	TRBJ2-5	CASSLAILAKGETQYF
NA	TRBD2	TRBV6-5	15	TRBJ2-7	CASTRGGRSSYEQYF
few	TRBD1	TRBV6-5	15	NA	CASSYDVGQNYEQYF
once	TRBD2	TRBV7-6	19	TRBJ2-3	CASSPRFLAGGRSADTQYF
NA	NA	TRBV27	13	TRBJ1-2	CASSLRQGAGYTF
NA	NA	TRBV6-1	13	TRBJ2-7	CASSEGLAREQYF
NA	NA	TRBV29-1	15	TRBJ1-5	CSVVFGGYSNQPQHF
NA	TRBD2	TRBV30	16	TRBJ2-7	CAWRVPGLAVSYEQYF
NA	TRBD1	TRBV30	15	TRBJ1-2	CAWSHAGTGDYGYTF
NA	NA	TRBV6-5	13	TRBJ1-1	CASGRDQNTEAFF
NA	NA	TRBV11-2	15	TRBJ1-2	CASSPFGQRNYGYTF
once	TRBD1	TRBV6-6	16	TRBJ2-1	CASSSYRGKLSYEQFF
once	TRBD2	TRBV18	16	TRBJ2-1	CASSLGLAGAYNEQFF
NA	TRBD2	TRBV10-1	16	TRBJ2-7	CASSESEASGSYEQYF
NA	NA	TRBV4-1	16	TRBJ2-1	CASSQEDRSSYNEQFF
NA	NA	TRBV6-5	14	TRBJ2-1	CASRDPRGYNEQFF
NA	TRBD2	TRBV5-1	18	TRBJ2-3	CASSLWGTSGSGADTQYF